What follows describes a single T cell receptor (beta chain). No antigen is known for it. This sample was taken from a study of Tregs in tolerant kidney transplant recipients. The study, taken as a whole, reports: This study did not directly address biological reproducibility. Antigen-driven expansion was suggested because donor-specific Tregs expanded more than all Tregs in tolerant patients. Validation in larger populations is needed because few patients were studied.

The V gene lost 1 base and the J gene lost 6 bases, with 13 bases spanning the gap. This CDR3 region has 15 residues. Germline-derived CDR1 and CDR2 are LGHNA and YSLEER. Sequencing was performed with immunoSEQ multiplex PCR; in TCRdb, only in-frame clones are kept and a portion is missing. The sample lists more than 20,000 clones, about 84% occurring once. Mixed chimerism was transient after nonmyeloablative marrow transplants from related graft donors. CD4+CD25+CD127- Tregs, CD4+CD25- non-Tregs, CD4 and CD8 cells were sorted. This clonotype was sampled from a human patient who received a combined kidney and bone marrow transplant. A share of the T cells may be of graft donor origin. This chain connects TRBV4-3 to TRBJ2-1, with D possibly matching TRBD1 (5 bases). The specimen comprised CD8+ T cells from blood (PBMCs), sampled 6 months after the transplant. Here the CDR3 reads CASSQGAGKGNEQFF. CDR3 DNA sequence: TGCGCCAGCAGCCAAGGGGCAGGGAAGGGCAATGAGCAGTTCTTC.